This T cell receptor beta chain was sequenced for a study of blood T cell dynamics during melanoma immunotherapy. This clone was counted a few times. Time point reported: week 3, after first cycle of checkpoint inhibitor. Response was assessed by RECIST 1.1 at 12 weeks, except a couple of rapid progressors. A fixed DNA input of about 320 ng was used per bulk PBMC sample. The assay was immunoSEQ multiplex PCR, and TCRdb's table has in-frame clones only and misses some. The data hold about 10,000 clones, with 70% to 90% observed a single time. The source material was blood, sampled from a patient treated with checkpoint blockade. The TCR sequence derives from a human donor with melanoma.

The CDR3 is CASSPVAVNEQFF. CDR3 sequence (DNA): TGTGCCAGCTCACCAGTAGCGGTAAATGAGCAGTTCTTC. This chain connects TRBV18 to TRBJ2-1, with D maybe TRBD2 (6 bases). Deletions cut 2 bases from V and 7 bases from J, with 9 bases between. The CDR3 is 13 residues long. CDR1 and CDR2 from the germline V gene are KGHSH and LQKENI.